The rows below give T cell receptor beta chains drawn from one sample of a study of shared clonotypes between healthy human individuals. Clones were sequenced by immunoSEQ multiplex PCR, and TCRdb holds only the in-frame ones, with some missing. The sample records 2,100,000 or so clones, almost 96% being singletons. The sample consisted of naive CD4+ T cells sorted from blood. These receptor sequences come from a man aged 18 to 30 in good health. Each CDR3 is given with its conserved first and last residue. Fields, in order: V gene, clone size, D gene, J gene, CDR3 protein, CDR3 DNA. A D gene is named only where the DNA matches it firmly. Only part of the rows carry a size: once, few, many, or a class if the clone is expanded.

TRBV5-6	NA	NA	TRBJ1-4	CASSYQGRENEKLFF	TGTGCCAGCAGTTATCAGGGGAGAGAGAATGAAAAACTGTTTTTT
TRBV10-3	NA	NA	TRBJ2-2	CAMGASGELFF	TGTGCCATGGGGGCATCCGGGGAGCTGTTTTTT
TRBV30	NA	NA	TRBJ2-1	CAWSAIVAGGYNEQFF	TGTGCCTGGAGTGCGATAGTCGCGGGTGGTTACAATGAGCAGTTCTTC
TRBV10-2	NA	TRBD2	TRBJ2-1	CASSESYGTSGDEQFF	TGCGCCAGCAGTGAGTCGTATGGGACTAGTGGGGATGAGCAGTTCTTC
TRBV4-1	few	NA	TRBJ2-7	CASSHIKSSYEQYF	TGCGCCAGCAGCCACATCAAATCCTCCTACGAGCAGTACTTC
TRBV11-2	NA	NA	TRBJ1-2	CASSWDGNYGYTF	TGTGCCAGCAGCTGGGACGGGAACTATGGCTACACCTTC
TRBV20-1	NA	NA	TRBJ1-1	CSATWTDEAFF	TGCAGTGCTACCTGGACAGATGAAGCTTTCTTT
TRBV7-2	once	NA	TRBJ1-5	CASSLGGWVSNQPQHF	TGTGCCAGCAGCTTAGGCGGCTGGGTGAGCAATCAGCCCCAGCATTTT
TRBV2	NA	NA	TRBJ2-5	CASNLGASVQETQYF	TGTGCCAGCAATTTAGGGGCGTCGGTCCAAGAGACCCAGTACTTC
TRBV6-1	NA	TRBD2	TRBJ2-1	CASSEFSGRSYNEQFF	TGTGCCAGCAGTGAATTTAGCGGGAGGTCTTACAATGAGCAGTTCTTC
TRBV28	NA	NA	TRBJ1-6	CASKERVSKNSPLHF	TGTGCCAGCAAGGAGCGAGTCAGTAAAAATTCACCCCTCCACTTT
TRBV4-1	NA	TRBD1	TRBJ2-5	CASSQDETGVQTQYF	TGCGCCAGCAGCCAAGACGAGACAGGGGTTCAGACCCAGTACTTC
TRBV18	NA	NA	TRBJ2-2	CASSPSRNTGELFF	TGTGCCAGCTCACCAAGCCGTAACACCGGGGAGCTGTTTTTT
TRBV4-3	NA	NA	TRBJ1-2	CASSLVANYGYTF	TGCGCCAGCAGCCTGGTCGCTAACTATGGCTACACCTTC
TRBV30	few	TRBD1	TRBJ1-1	CAWSAQGQGAPEAFF	TGTGCCTGGAGTGCCCAGGGACAGGGGGCCCCTGAAGCTTTCTTT
TRBV5-1	NA	NA	TRBJ2-7	CASSYWDMSYEQYF	TGCGCCAGCAGCTATTGGGACATGTCCTACGAGCAGTACTTC
TRBV5-4	NA	TRBD2	TRBJ2-1	CASSSGTSGSNEQFF	TGTGCCAGCAGCTCCGGGACTAGCGGGAGCAATGAGCAGTTCTTC
TRBV13	NA	TRBD2	TRBJ2-1	CASSSGLAGDNEQFF	TGTGCCAGCAGCTCGGGACTAGCGGGAGACAATGAGCAGTTCTTC
TRBV5-4	NA	TRBD1	TRBJ2-1	CASSRQGGNEQFF	TGTGCCAGCAGCAGACAGGGGGGCAATGAGCAGTTCTTC
TRBV6-5	NA	NA	TRBJ1-1	CASTTSENTEAFF	TGTGCCAGCACCACATCGGAGAACACTGAAGCTTTCTTT
TRBV10-3	NA	TRBD2	TRBJ2-3	CAISAGLAGGTDTQYF	TGTGCCATCAGTGCGGGACTAGCGGGGGGGACAGATACGCAGTATTTT
TRBV6-5	NA	NA	TRBJ1-3	CASRSLHSGNTIYF	TGTGCCAGCAGGTCTTTACACTCTGGAAACACCATATATTTT